The 14 T cell receptor beta chains in this list originate from one sample, sequenced in a study of early T cells in non-severe SARS-CoV-2 infection. One entry per CDR3 protein results from TCRdb running MiXCR on the 5' RACE reads. The sample records some 83,000 distinct CDR3 sequences, around 9.3% being singletons. Specimen: whole blood, collected at baseline. These receptors came from an adult who was a healthcare worker with PCR-confirmed SARS-CoV-2 infection or an uninfected control (not recorded which).

V usage is TRBV6-5 and J usage is TRBJ2-5, with D uncertain. Germline V gives CDR1 MNHEY, CDR2 SVGAGI. V shed 3 bases and J shed 6 bases, with 14 bases lying between them. This CDR3 region has 14 residues. The CDR3 bases are TGTGCCAGCAGTTATCTAGGTACTGGCAAGACCCAGTACTTC. The encoded protein is CASSYLGTGKTQYF.

This clonotype was detected only a few times. This rearrangement joins TRBV30 to TRBJ1-4; 10 nucleotides line up with TRBD1. CDR3 length equals 14 residues. Germline-derived CDR1 and CDR2 are GTSNPN and SVGIG (reference sequence). The CDR3 region has the DNA TGTGGGGGACAGGGGCAGGCCCGTAATGAAAAACTGTTTTTT. Protein product: CGGQGQARNEKLFF. The full variable domain, in which reference TRBV30 and TRBJ1-4 provide the parts outside the CDR3, is SQTIHQWPATLVQPVGSPLSLECTVEGTSNPNLYWYRQAAGRGLQLLFYSVGIGQISSEVPQNLSASRPQDRQFILSSKKLLLSDSGFYLCGGQGQARNEKLFFGSGTQLSVL.

This clonotype was counted between two and nine times. The genes are TRBV13 and TRBJ2-5; TRBD2 aligns across 7 bases. V trimming: 0 bases; J trimming: 4 bases; junction bases outside the gene matches: 8. The CDR3 runs to 16 residues. The germline gives CDR1 PRHDT, CDR2 FYEKMQ (reference sequence). The CDR3 region has the DNA TGTGCCAGCAGCTTAGGAAGGCGACTAGCTGGAGAGACCCAGTACTTC. This gives the protein CASSLGRRLAGETQYF.

This clonotype was counted many times. The V call is TRBV4-2, the J call TRBJ2-7; D gene ambiguous. V shed 0 bases and J shed 12 bases, with 15 bases lying between them. Per germline, CDR1 LGHNA and CDR2 YNFKEQ. The CDR3 has 13 amino acids. CDR3 residues: CASSQDYGTRSYF. As DNA, the CDR3 is TGTGCCAGCAGCCAAGATTATGGAACACGTTCGTACTTC.

This clonotype was observed at least ten times. The chain is built from TRBV9 and TRBJ2-2; D may be TRBD1 (6 bases). Per the germline V gene, CDR1 is SGDLS and CDR2 is YYNGEE. This CDR3 has 15 residues. Trimming removed 3 bases from V and 1 base from J, with 10 bases in between. Here the CDR3 DNA reads TGTGCCAGCAGCGCGGACAGCCAGAACACCGGGGAGCTGTTTTTT. It specifies CASSADSQNTGELFF. Variable domain in full (rest from reference TRBV9 and TRBJ2-2): DSGVTQTPKHLITATGQRVTLRCSPRSGDLSVYWYQQSLDQGLQFLIQYYNGEERAKGNILERFSAQQFPDLHSELNLSSLELGDSALYFCASSADSQNTGELFFGEGSRLTVL.

This clonotype came up a few times. V and J are TRBV20-1 and TRBJ1-5, with 9 positions matching TRBD1. Germline CDR1 reads DFQATT; CDR2 reads SNEGSKA (reference sequence). J was trimmed by 7 bases and V by 0 bases; bases with no gene match: 7. This CDR3 has 15 amino acids. CDR3 loop: CSARDTGGGRQPQHF. The CDR3 region has the DNA TGCAGTGCTAGAGATACAGGGGGCGGGAGGCAGCCCCAGCATTTT.

The chain links TRBV29-1 to TRBJ2-1; weak D call: TRBD1 (6 bases). The germline V and J ends were trimmed by 8 bases and 9 bases, with 20 bases remaining between them. Germline V gives CDR1 SQVTM, CDR2 ANQGSEA. This CDR3 has 13 amino acids. The CDR3 sequence: CSPRAEGVGEQFF. Here the CDR3 DNA reads TGCAGCCCCCGGGCAGAGGGGGTGGGTGAGCAGTTCTTC.

The chain links TRBV11-2 to TRBJ2-2; no firm D call. Germline V gene sequence: CDR1 SGHAT, CDR2 FQNNGV. The CDR3 has 14 residues. V was trimmed by 3 bases and J by 2 bases, leaving 7 bases between them. The CDR3 reads CASSLFRNTGELFF. CDR3 coding DNA: TGTGCCAGCAGCTTGTTCAGAAACACCGGGGAGCTGTTTTTT. The full variable domain, with the rest looked up from reference TRBV11-2 and TRBJ2-2, is EAGVAQSPRYKIIEKRQSVAFWCNPISGHATLYWYQQILGQGPKLLIQFQNNGVVDDSQLPKDRFSAERLKGVDSTLKIQPAKLEDSAVYLCASSLFRNTGELFFGEGSRLTVL.

The CDR3 loop reads CASSPGPSGYTF. Written as DNA, the CDR3 is TGTGCCAGCTCACCAGGCCCGTCTGGCTACACCTTC. V and J are TRBV18 and TRBJ1-2, with D unresolved. Germline lookup yields CDR1 KGHSH and CDR2 LQKENI. The ends were cut back, 2 bases at V and 7 bases at J, with 8 bases in the middle. The CDR3 is made up of 12 amino acids.

This clonotype was observed many times. CDR3: CASSLRGGAWDEQFF. The CDR3 DNA reads as TGCGCCAGCAGCTTGCGGGGGGGCGCGTGGGATGAGCAGTTCTTC. The chain links TRBV5-1 to TRBJ2-1, with TRBD2 matching 8 bases. In germline, CDR1 is SGHRS, CDR2 YFSETQ. Trimming removed 1 base from V and 8 bases from J; junction bases left unmatched: 8. This CDR3 spans 15 amino acids. The complete variable domain, with remaining parts taken from reference TRBV5-1 and TRBJ2-1, reads KAGVTQTPRYLIKTRGQQVTLSCSPISGHRSVSWYQQTPGQGLQFLFEYFSETQRNKGNFPGRFSGRQFSNSRSEMNVSTLELGDSALYLCASSLRGGAWDEQFFGPGTRLTVL.

The chain links TRBV6-2 or TRBV6-3 to TRBJ2-2, with D uncertain. The CDR3 contains 14 residues. Germline CDR1 MNHEY, CDR2 SVGEGT. V lost 8 bases, J lost 4 bases, and 14 bases lay in between. The CDR3 spells CASQQAQSTGELFF. As DNA, the CDR3 is TGTGCCAGCCAGCAGGCCCAGAGCACCGGGGAGCTGTTTTTT.

The chain couples TRBV7-9 to TRBJ2-7, with D tentatively TRBD1 or TRBD2 (5 bases each). From germline, CDR1 is SEHNR and CDR2 FQNEAQ (reference sequence). The CDR3 is 14 residues long. V dropped 5 bases and J dropped 1 base, with 12 bases sitting between them. CDR3 nucleotides: TGTGCCAGCAGCAATAGGGACCGTTCCTACGAGCAGTACTTC. Protein: CASSNRDRSYEQYF.

V usage is TRBV12-3 or TRBV12-4 and J usage is TRBJ2-5; 9 bases are shared with TRBD2. J lost 4 bases, V lost 5 bases, and 5 bases had no gene match. The CDR3 has 14 residues. Here the CDR3 DNA reads TGTGCCAGCAGTACTAGCGGGCCTATAGAGACCCAGTACTTC. It yields the protein CASSTSGPIETQYF.

This clonotype has at least ten counts. The genes are TRBV12-3 or TRBV12-4 and TRBJ2-7; D unresolved. This CDR3 has 13 residues. V shed 2 bases and J shed 6 bases, with 11 bases lying between them. Here the CDR3 reads CASSLNSPTEQYF. As DNA, the CDR3 is TGTGCCAGCAGTTTAAATTCCCCGACCGAGCAGTACTTC.